This T cell receptor beta chain was recovered during a study of glioma-infiltrating T cells after dendritic cell vaccination. Isocitrate dehydrogenase mutation was absent in all glioblastoma patients. The method was immunoSEQ multiplex PCR; TCRdb's version includes in-frame clones alone and lacks a portion of them. The profile shows about 64,000 clones, more than 75% of them singletons. The CDR3 is 13 residues long. The V gene lost 3 bases and the J gene lost 5 bases, with 8 bases spanning the gap. The germline V gene encodes CDR1 MNHEY and CDR2 SVGAGI. The chain carries TRBV6-5 and TRBJ1-5; D is ambiguous. This TCR was sampled from a human donor with glioblastoma. Specimen: blood, collected before dendritic cell vaccination. CDR3 nucleotides: TGTGCCAGCAGTTATAGCGTTCATCAGCCCCAGCATTTT. Amino acid sequence: CASSYSVHQPQHF.